The clone carrying this T cell receptor (beta chain) has more than one count but fewer than ten. The record originates from a study of beta chain features in type 1 diabetes. The germline V gene encodes CDR1 MNHEY and CDR2 SVGAGI. This CDR3 spans 15 amino acids. The ends were cut back, 0 bases at V and 3 bases at J, with 12 bases in the middle. The study reverse transcribed the entire isolated RNA, so it sequenced expressed TCRB transcripts. Sequencing was performed with immunoSEQ multiplex PCR; in TCRdb, only in-frame clones are kept and a portion is missing. The sample gives 860,000 or so clones, roughly 15% of which show up once; 0.023% is in the top ten.

This receptor was taken from a woman under 30 in good health. This chain joins TRBV6-5 and TRBJ2-7; D perhaps matches TRBD2 (5 bases). Material for sequencing was naive CD4+ T cells from blood. CDR3 sequence (DNA): TGTGCCAGCAGTTACTCTAAAGCGGAGTACTACGAGCAGTACTTC. Translated: CASSYSKAEYYEQYF.